This TCR beta chain comes out of a study of glioma-infiltrating T cells after dendritic cell vaccination. Study overall: Autologous tumor lysate-pulsed dendritic cell vaccination was given between the early 2000s and the early 2010s. Three intradermal dendritic cell vaccine injections were given every two weeks.

Up to 2 ug genomic DNA was used for TCRB CDR3 amplification. Data came from immunoSEQ multiplex PCR; TCRdb stores just in-frame clones and leaves some out. The profile covers 100,000 or so clones, with roughly 90% appearing a single time and 2.7% taken by the ten largest. Details on this clone: What it recognizes is unknown.

The sample's time point: after dendritic cell vaccination, including at tumor progression/relapse. Study conclusions and caveats: TCR clonality showed no direct relationship with survival.

The sample consisted of blood, taken after dendritic cell vaccination. This clonotype originated in a human donor with glioblastoma.

The CDR3 loop reads CASSFMAGITYNEQFF. The CDR3 DNA is TGTGCCAGCAGCTTTATGGCGGGAATAACCTACAATGAGCAGTTCTTC. The chain employs TRBV5-6 and TRBJ2-1, with D tentatively TRBD2 (6 bases). The CDR3 extends over 16 amino acids. Trimming took off 2 bases at V and 2 bases at J, with 14 bases between the two ends. Per germline, CDR1 SGHDT and CDR2 YYEEEE.